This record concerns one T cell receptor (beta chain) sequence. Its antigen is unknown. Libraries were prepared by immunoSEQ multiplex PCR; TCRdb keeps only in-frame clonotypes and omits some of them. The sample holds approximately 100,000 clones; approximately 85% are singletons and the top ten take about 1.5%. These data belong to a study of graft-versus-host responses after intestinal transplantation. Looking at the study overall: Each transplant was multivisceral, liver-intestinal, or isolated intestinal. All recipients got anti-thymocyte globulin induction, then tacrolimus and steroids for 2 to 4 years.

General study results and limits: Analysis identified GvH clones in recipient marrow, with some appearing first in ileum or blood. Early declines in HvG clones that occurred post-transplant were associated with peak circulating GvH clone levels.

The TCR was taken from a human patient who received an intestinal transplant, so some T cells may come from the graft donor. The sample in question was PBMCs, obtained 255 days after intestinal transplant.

The CDR3 sequence is CASSLAGGDTGELFF. Written as DNA, the CDR3 is TGCGCCAGCAGTCTAGCGGGGGGGGACACCGGGGAGCTGTTTTTT. The rearrangement uses TRBV10-1 and TRBJ2-2; TRBD2 matches at 12 bases. From germline, CDR1 is WNHNN and CDR2 SYGVQD (reference sequence). After removal of 5 bases from V and 3 bases from J, the junction contained 1 base not matched to a gene. The CDR3 totals 15 residues.